The 21 T cell receptor beta chains presented below share a single source sample, sequenced in a study of response to subunit inactivated influenza vaccine. TCRdb redid the calling of the RT-PCR reads with MiXCR, one entry per CDR3 protein. The table records over 800,000 distinct CDR3 sequences, 21% of them present only once. Sequenced material: PBMCs from blood, taken more than 4 days after vaccination. The receptors were gathered from a man aged 50 or older who received an inactivated influenza vaccine.

This clonotype was seen more than once but under ten times. V usage is TRBV25-1 and J usage is TRBJ1-1, with D possibly TRBD1 on 6 matching bases. V was pared by 3 bases and J by 0 bases, with 17 bases between. The CDR3 covers 17 residues. In germline, CDR1 is MGHDK, CDR2 SYGVNS. CDR3 in amino acids: CASSDGRGTGMNTEAFF. The CDR3 bases are TGTGCCAGCAGTGATGGGAGGGGAACAGGGATGAACACTGAAGCTTTCTTT.

This clonotype has just a few counts. CDR3 sequence: CAIRNQGTDTQYF. In DNA, the CDR3 is TGTGCCATCAGAAATCAGGGGACAGATACGCAGTATTTT. The V call is TRBV10-3, the J call TRBJ2-3; tentatively, D is TRBD1 (6 bases). The V gene lost 6 bases and the J gene lost 3 bases, with 10 bases spanning the gap. Germline V gene data show CDR1 as ENHRY and CDR2 as SYGVKD. This CDR3 contains 13 residues.

In this sample, this clonotype turned up a few times. The CDR3 spells CSAPGTSGRVGHEQYF. The CDR3 region has the DNA TGCAGTGCTCCAGGGACTAGCGGGAGAGTTGGTCACGAGCAGTACTTC. This chain connects TRBV20-1 to TRBJ2-7; 14 bases are shared with TRBD2. V lost 5 bases to trimming and J lost 5 bases; unmatched junction nucleotides: 11. Germline-derived CDR1 and CDR2 are DFQATT and SNEGSKA (reference sequence). CDR3 length: 16 amino acids.

The chain has TRBV20-1 and TRBJ2-3, with TRBD1 matching over 12 bases. In germline, CDR1 is DFQATT, CDR2 SNEGSKA (reference sequence). The V gene end was trimmed by 0 bases and the J gene end by 2 bases; junction bases not matched to a gene: 6. The CDR3 is 17 residues long. The CDR3 nucleotides read TGCAGTGCTAGAGATCGAGCGGGACAGGGGGCCACAGATACGCAGTATTTT. This encodes CSARDRAGQGATDTQYF.

The chain is built from TRBV9 and TRBJ1-1; D is ambiguous. The CDR3 runs 17 residues. Germline V gene lookup returns CDR1 SGDLS and CDR2 YYNGEE. Trimming stripped 0 bases from V and 1 base from J, with 16 bases between. This chain's CDR3 is CASSVGPRAEWNTEAFF. CDR3 in DNA: TGTGCCAGCAGCGTAGGGCCTCGGGCTGAATGGAACACTGAAGCTTTCTTT.

The J gene is TRBJ2-7, the V gene TRBV20-1, with a tentative D call TRBD1 (5 bases). CDR1 is DFQATT and CDR2 is SNEGSKA in the germline V gene (reference sequence). Between the trimmed V and J ends, which lost 5 bases and 7 bases, there was a span of 18 bases. The CDR3 is made up of 13 amino acids. CDR3 nucleotide sequence: TGCAGTGCTGCCCAGGGAACCCTCGGGGAGCAGTACTTC. Protein: CSAAQGTLGEQYF.

The chain couples TRBV5-1 to TRBJ2-1, with 10 positions matching TRBD1. Germline V lookup: CDR1 SGHRS, CDR2 YFSETQ. The V and J ends lost 0 bases and 8 bases, in that order; junction bases with no gene match: 5. The CDR3 is 15 amino acids. CDR3 protein: CASSLGTGGWDEQFF. CDR3 DNA sequence: TGCGCCAGCAGCTTGGGGACAGGGGGATGGGATGAGCAGTTCTTC. Complete variable domain (other parts from reference TRBV5-1 and TRBJ2-1): KAGVTQTPRYLIKTRGQQVTLSCSPISGHRSVSWYQQTPGQGLQFLFEYFSETQRNKGNFPGRFSGRQFSNSRSEMNVSTLELGDSALYLCASSLGTGGWDEQFFGPGTRLTVL.

This clonotype was counted between two and nine times. This chain connects TRBV5-6 to TRBJ2-5, with a weak D call TRBD1 (7 bases). From germline, CDR1 is SGHDT and CDR2 YYEEEE. The CDR3 is made up of 15 amino acids. Trimming left V 2 bases short and J 2 bases short, with 13 bases between. CDR3 region: CASSFLTGRQETQYF. CDR3 nucleotides: TGTGCCAGCAGCTTTCTGACAGGGAGGCAAGAGACCCAGTACTTC.

The sample holds a few counts of this clonotype. CDR3 bases: TGTGCCATCAGTTGGACTAGCGCCTCCTACAATGAGCAGTTCTTC. This gives the protein CAISWTSASYNEQFF. This chain links TRBV10-3 with TRBJ2-1; 9 nucleotides line up with TRBD2. With V trimmed by 5 bases and J by 0 bases, 2 bases remained unmatched. There are 15 residues in the CDR3. Looked up from germline, CDR1 is ENHRY and CDR2 is SYGVKD.

This clonotype occurred many times. The chain is built from TRBV24-1 and TRBJ2-1; TRBD1 might be the D (5 bases). CDR3 length: 16 amino acids. Trimming pared 6 bases from V and 3 bases from J, leaving 17 bases between. Germline CDR1 is KGHDR and CDR2 is SFDVKD. The CDR3 DNA reads as TGTGCCACCAGTCCCGTAGGGGCAGACCGCTACAATGAGCAGTTCTTC. Protein: CATSPVGADRYNEQFF.

The chain couples TRBV11-2 to TRBJ2-1, with 9 nucleotides matching TRBD1. This CDR3 is 17 amino acids long. Germline CDR1 SGHAT, CDR2 FQNNGV. The V and J ends lost 2 bases and 10 bases, in that order; junction bases with no gene match: 15. The CDR3 DNA sequence: TGTGCCAGCAGCTTAATTCGGACCGGGACAGGGACGGGGGAGCAGTTCTTC. This encodes CASSLIRTGTGTGEQFF.

This clonotype was observed a handful of times. Germline and junction disagree at one end, which may indicate a read error. The gene calls are TRBV29-1 and TRBJ2-7; 13 nucleotides align to TRBD2. This CDR3 comprises 15 residues. Germline CDR1 and CDR2: SQVTM and ANQGSEA. CDR3: CSVAPGLAGSHERYF. CDR3 DNA: TGCAGCGTTGCCCCGGGACTAGCGGGATCCCACGAGCGGTACTTC.

In its sample, this clonotype was seen a few times. The J gene is TRBJ1-2, the V gene TRBV6-6, with 9 bases that match TRBD1. This CDR3 has 13 amino acids. Germline V lookup: CDR1 MNHNY, CDR2 SVGAGI (reference sequence). V gave up 2 bases and J gave up 8 bases; unmatched junction bases: 3. The CDR3: CASSYRTGVGYTF. The CDR3 nucleotides read TGTGCCAGCAGTTACAGGACAGGGGTAGGCTACACCTTC.

The chain links TRBV2 to TRBJ2-1, with D unresolved. This CDR3 region has 14 residues. V was clipped by 0 bases and J by 5 bases, with 8 bases between them. CDR1 SNHLY and CDR2 FYNNEI come from the germline V gene. CDR3 region: CASSEAPINNEQFF. CDR3 nucleotides: TGTGCCAGCAGTGAAGCGCCCATAAACAATGAGCAGTTCTTC.

The chain recombines TRBV20-1 with TRBJ1-4; D is uncertain. V was shortened by 3 bases and J by 4 bases, with 9 bases between the two germline ends. The CDR3 consists of 13 residues. CDR1 is DFQATT, CDR2 SNEGSKA, per germline (reference sequence). The CDR3 here is CSASVQFNEKLFF. CDR3 sequence (DNA): TGCAGTGCTAGCGTTCAGTTTAATGAAAAACTGTTTTTT.

The chain recombines TRBV24-1 with TRBJ2-2, with D unclear. The V and J ends lost 0 bases and 7 bases respectively, with 11 bases between them. The CDR3 spans 15 residues. Germline loops: CDR1 KGHDR, CDR2 SFDVKD. This CDR3 reads CATSDLHPALGELFF. The DNA of the CDR3 is TGTGCCACCAGTGATTTGCATCCGGCTCTCGGGGAGCTGTTTTTT.

This clonotype was seen more than once but under ten times. The chain uses TRBV6-2 or TRBV6-3 and TRBJ1-5; no firm D call. CDR1 is MNHEY and CDR2 is SVGEGT in the germline V gene. The CDR3 has 13 amino acids. V dropped 5 bases and J dropped 5 bases, with 10 bases sitting between them. CDR3 nucleotides: TGTGCCAGCAGTGGGGTCCCGTATCAGCCCCAGCATTTT. Its protein product is CASSGVPYQPQHF.

The V and J genes are TRBV12-3 or TRBV12-4 and TRBJ2-5, with D perhaps given as TRBD1 or TRBD2 (5 bases each). The CDR3 spans 16 residues. V was clipped by 2 bases and J by 2 bases, with 15 bases between them. The CDR3 loop is CASSLSRWGTQETQYF. As DNA, the CDR3 is TGTGCCAGCAGTTTAAGTCGGTGGGGGACGCAAGAGACCCAGTACTTC.

The V gene is TRBV20-1, the J gene TRBJ1-2; D ambiguous. The CDR3 length is 13 residues. Per the germline V gene, CDR1 is DFQATT and CDR2 is SNEGSKA (reference sequence). Trimming took 3 bases from V and 2 from J, leaving 10 bases between them. The CDR3 reads CSARDWKNYGYTF. The CDR3 DNA sequence: TGCAGTGCTAGGGACTGGAAGAACTATGGCTACACCTTC.

As DNA, the CDR3 is TGCGCCAGCAGCCAAGGAAAGAGCTATGGCTACACCTTC. Amino acid sequence: CASSQGKSYGYTF. This chain uses TRBV4-3 with TRBJ1-2, with D unresolved. Trimming left V 1 base short and J 4 bases short, with 7 bases between. Germline V gene sequence: CDR1 LGHNA, CDR2 YSLEER. The CDR3 sequence is 13 residues long.

This sequence joins TRBV6-1 and TRBJ1-2; D is uncertain. The CDR3 has 13 amino acids. V lost 7 bases and J lost 2, with 11 bases in between. Germline CDR1 is MNHNS and CDR2 is SASEGT. The CDR3 nucleotides read TGTGCCAGCATGGGCAGGCCAAACTATGGCTACACCTTC. This encodes CASMGRPNYGYTF.